This T cell receptor beta chain was recorded in a study of shared clonotypes between healthy human individuals. CDR1 and CDR2 from the germline V gene are SEHNR and FQNEAQ (reference sequence). Trimming removed 5 bases from V and 4 bases from J, with 9 bases in between. The CDR3 consists of 13 residues. Profiled with immunoSEQ multiplex PCR; TCRdb holds only in-frame clones, not every one. The sample has some 2.1 million clones; 85% to 95% are singletons. Study observations and caveats: Non-shared clonotypes displayed generation probabilities falling below those of clonotypes present in all four donors.

CD45RO negativity and positive selection for CCR7 defined naive CD8 cells, a population that excluded terminally differentiated effector memory CD45RA+ cells. A remark on this clone: Its antigen is still unknown. This sample includes further DNA sequences coding for the same CDR3.

The receptor was isolated from a man between 18 and 29 years old in good health. This sequence joins TRBV7-9 and TRBJ1-5, with D possibly TRBD1 on 6 matching bases. Sequencing was carried out using naive CD8+ T cells sorted from blood. The CDR3 is CASSRGGNQPQHF. The CDR3 DNA follows: TGTGCCAGCAGCAGAGGGGGGAATCAGCCCCAGCATTTT.